This TCR beta chain was sequenced during a study of blood T cell repertoires in COVID-19. The V segment lost 2 bases and the J segment 5 bases; nucleotides outside the gene matches: 8. This CDR3 has 17 residues. Germline CDR1 and CDR2: MNHEY and SMNVEV (reference sequence). In the study's own analysis: Reference gene primer amplification in the assay estimated nucleated cell counts. The data were produced by immunoSEQ multiplex PCR, yet TCRdb's version contains in-frame clones alone and is incomplete. V and J calls and clone size are those listed in that table; D and trimming were worked out from the DNA. The sample records 250,000 to 350,000 clones, under 90% being singletons.

The rearrangement uses TRBV27 and TRBJ2-1; 11 bases line up with TRBD2. This TCR was recovered from a woman under 40 with COVID-19, enrolled during active disease. What was sequenced was peripheral blood. The CDR3 bases are TGTGCCAGCAGTTTAAGGTCGACTAGCGGGGCCAACAATGAGCAGTTCTTC. This encodes CASSLRSTSGANNEQFF.